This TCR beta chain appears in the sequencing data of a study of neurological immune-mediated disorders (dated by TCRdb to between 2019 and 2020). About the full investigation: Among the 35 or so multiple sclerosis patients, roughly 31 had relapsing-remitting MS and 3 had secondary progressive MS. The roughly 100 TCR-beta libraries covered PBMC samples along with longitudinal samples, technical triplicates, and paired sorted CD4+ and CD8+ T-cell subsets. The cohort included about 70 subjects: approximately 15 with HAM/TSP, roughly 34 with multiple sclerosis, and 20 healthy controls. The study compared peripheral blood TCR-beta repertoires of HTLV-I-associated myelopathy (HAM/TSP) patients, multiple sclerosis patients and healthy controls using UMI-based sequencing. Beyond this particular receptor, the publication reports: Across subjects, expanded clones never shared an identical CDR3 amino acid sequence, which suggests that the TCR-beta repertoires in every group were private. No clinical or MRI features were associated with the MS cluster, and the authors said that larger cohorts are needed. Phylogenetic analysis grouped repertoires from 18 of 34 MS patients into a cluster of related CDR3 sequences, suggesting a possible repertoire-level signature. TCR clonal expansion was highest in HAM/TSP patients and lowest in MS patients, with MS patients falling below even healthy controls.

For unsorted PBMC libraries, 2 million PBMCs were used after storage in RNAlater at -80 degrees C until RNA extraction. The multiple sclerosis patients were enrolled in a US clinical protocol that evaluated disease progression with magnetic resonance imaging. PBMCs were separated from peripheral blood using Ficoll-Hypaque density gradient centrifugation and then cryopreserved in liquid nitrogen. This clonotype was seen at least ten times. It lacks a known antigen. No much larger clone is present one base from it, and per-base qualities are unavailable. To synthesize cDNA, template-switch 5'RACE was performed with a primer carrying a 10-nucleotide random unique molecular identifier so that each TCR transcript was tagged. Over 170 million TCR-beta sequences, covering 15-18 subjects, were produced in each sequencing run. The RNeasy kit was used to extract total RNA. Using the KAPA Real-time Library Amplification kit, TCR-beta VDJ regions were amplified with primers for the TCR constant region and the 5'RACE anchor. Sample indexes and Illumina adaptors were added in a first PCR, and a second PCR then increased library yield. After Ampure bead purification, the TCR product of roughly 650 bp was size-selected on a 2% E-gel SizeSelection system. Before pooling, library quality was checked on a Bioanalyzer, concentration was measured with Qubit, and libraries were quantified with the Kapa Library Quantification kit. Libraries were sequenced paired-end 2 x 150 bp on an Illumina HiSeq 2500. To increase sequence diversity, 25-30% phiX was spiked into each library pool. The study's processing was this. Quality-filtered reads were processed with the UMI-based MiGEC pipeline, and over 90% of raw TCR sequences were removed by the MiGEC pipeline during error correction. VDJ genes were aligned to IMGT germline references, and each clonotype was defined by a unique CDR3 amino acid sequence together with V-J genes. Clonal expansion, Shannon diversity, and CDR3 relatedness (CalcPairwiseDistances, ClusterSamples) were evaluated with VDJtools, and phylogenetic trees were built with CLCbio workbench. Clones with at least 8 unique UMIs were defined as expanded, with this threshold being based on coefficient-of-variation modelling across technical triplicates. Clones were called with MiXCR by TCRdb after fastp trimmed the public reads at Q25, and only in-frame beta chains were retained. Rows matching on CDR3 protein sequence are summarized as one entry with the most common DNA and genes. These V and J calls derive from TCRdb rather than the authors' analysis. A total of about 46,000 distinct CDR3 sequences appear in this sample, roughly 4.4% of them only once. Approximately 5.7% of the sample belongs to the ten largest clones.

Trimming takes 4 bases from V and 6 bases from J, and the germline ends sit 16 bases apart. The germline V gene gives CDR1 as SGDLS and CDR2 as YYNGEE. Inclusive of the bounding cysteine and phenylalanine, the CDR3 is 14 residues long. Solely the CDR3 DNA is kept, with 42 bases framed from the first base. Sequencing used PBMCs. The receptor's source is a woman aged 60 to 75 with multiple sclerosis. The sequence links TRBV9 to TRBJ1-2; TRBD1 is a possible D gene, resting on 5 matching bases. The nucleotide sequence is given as TGTGCCAGCAGCTCAGCGATGGGGCGAGATGGCTACACCTTC. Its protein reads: CASSSAMGRDGYTF.